The present T cell receptor (beta chain) was sequenced within a study of blood T cell repertoires in COVID-19. Study at large: From the United States, Italy and Spain came samples of acute and convalescent COVID-19.

Original handling: Counts of nucleated cells, estimated from reference gene primer amplification, were obtained. Repertoires were generated with immunoSEQ multiplex PCR, while TCRdb's copy carries only in-frame clones and drops some. For V, J and clone size, that table is used; D and trimming come from the DNA. The sample has approximately 170,000 clones, around nine tenths seen once. The ends were cut back, 1 base at V and 0 bases at J, with 15 bases in the middle. Germline CDR1 and CDR2: LGHNA and YSLEER. CDR3 length equals 18 residues. The sequenced sample consisted of peripheral blood. The clonotype comes from a man in his 70s with acute or convalescent COVID-19. This chain connects TRBV4-3 to TRBJ1-4; TRBD1 is a possible D gene (6 bases). CDR3 sequence (DNA): TGCGCCAGCAGCCAAGTTTACAGGGCGGACGCAACTAATGAAAAACTGTTTTTT. It yields the protein CASSQVYRADATNEKLFF.